This T cell receptor (beta chain) was recovered during a study of blood T cell repertoires in COVID-19. Across the study: T cells, B-cell-depleted T cells, or PBMCs provided the cDNA or gDNA that served as material.

This clone was counted between two and nine times. Germline assignment: CDR1 PRHDT and CDR2 FYEKMQ (reference sequence). The V end was cut by 1 base, the J end by 4 bases, with 16 bases between. This CDR3 contains 17 residues. The protocol was immunoSEQ multiplex PCR, while the TCRdb copy is restricted to in-frame clones and leaves out a portion. The sample records more than 300,000 clones, more than 70% being singletons. The source material was peripheral blood. The chain carries TRBV13 and TRBJ2-2; a possible D gene is TRBD1 (6 bases). This TCR derives from a woman between 45 and 60 years old with acute or convalescent COVID-19. The CDR3 DNA reads TGTGCCAGCAGCTTAGTAACAGGGCTTGGATCCACCGGGGAGCTGTTTTTT. Translated, it gives CASSLVTGLGSTGELFF.